This T cell receptor beta chain was profiled in a study of response to subunit inactivated influenza vaccine. The study, taken as a whole, reports: Seasonal influenza vaccination, on each occasion, was suggested by the authors to recruit few new T cells.

TCRdb independently ran MiXCR on the RT-PCR reads; one entry per CDR3 protein. The repertoire has 400,000 to 650,000 distinct CDR3 sequences, approximately 7.8% of them found once; the top ten carry roughly 14%. This clonotype was detected only a few times. The antigen is unknown. V was clipped by 5 bases and J by 14 bases, with 14 bases between them. The CDR3 is 11 amino acids. This TCR came from a man between 50 and 70 years old who received an inactivated influenza vaccine. The sample was PBMCs from blood, taken less than 25 months after vaccination. V usage is TRBV12-3 or TRBV12-4 and J usage is TRBJ2-3, with D possibly TRBD2 on 5 matching bases. CDR3 DNA: TGTGCCAGCAGTCGTAGCGCAAGTCCGTATTTT. Translated, it gives CASSRSASPYF.